The T cell receptor (beta chain) described here comes from a study of blood T cell repertoires in COVID-19. About the research overall: Samples taken during acute and convalescent COVID-19 were collected in the United States, Italy and Spain. PBMCs, B-cell-depleted T cells, or T cells were the source of the cDNA or gDNA that made up the material.

V shed 3 bases and J 5 bases; nucleotides not matched to a gene: 10. Germline V gene data show CDR1 as DFQATT and CDR2 as SNEGSKA (reference sequence). The CDR3 sequence is 15 residues long. How the authors handled the data: Cell counts per sample came from amplifying reference gene primers. Sequencing used immunoSEQ multiplex PCR; TCRdb keeps in-frame clones, though not all of them. V, J and clone size reflect that table, while D and trimming were determined from the DNA. The table has 150,000 to 200,000 clones, roughly four fifths seen once. Source material: peripheral blood. The V gene is TRBV20-1, the J gene TRBJ1-3; TRBD1 matches 7 bases. This TCR was recovered from a woman older than 75 with acute or convalescent COVID-19. Written as DNA, the CDR3 is TGCAGTGCTAGTTACAGGGGAGTTGCGAGAAACACCATATATTTT. This encodes CSASYRGVARNTIYF.